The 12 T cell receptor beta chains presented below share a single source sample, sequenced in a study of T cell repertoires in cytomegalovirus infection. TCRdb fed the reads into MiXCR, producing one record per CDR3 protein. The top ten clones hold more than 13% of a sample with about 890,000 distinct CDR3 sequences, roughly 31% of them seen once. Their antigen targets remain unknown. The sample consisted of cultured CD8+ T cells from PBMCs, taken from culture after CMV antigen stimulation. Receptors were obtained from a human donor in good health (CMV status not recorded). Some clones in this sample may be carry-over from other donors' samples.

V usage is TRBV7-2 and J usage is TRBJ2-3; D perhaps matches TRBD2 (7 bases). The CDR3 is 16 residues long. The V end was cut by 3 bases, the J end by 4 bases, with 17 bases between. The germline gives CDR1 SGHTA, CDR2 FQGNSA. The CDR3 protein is CASSLGGRFEADTQYF. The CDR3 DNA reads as TGTGCCAGCAGCTTGGGGGGGCGCTTCGAGGCAGATACGCAGTATTTT.

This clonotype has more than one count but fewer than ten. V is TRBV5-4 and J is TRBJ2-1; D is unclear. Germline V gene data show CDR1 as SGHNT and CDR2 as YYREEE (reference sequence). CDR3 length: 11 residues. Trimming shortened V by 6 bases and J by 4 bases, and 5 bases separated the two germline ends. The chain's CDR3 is CASTEYNEQFF. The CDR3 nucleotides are TGTGCCAGCACCGAGTACAATGAGCAGTTCTTC.

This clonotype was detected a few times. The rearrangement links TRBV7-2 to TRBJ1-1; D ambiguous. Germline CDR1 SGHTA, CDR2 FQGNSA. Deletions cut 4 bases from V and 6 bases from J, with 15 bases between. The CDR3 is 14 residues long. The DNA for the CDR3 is TGTGCCAGCAGCTCCTGGGCGACCACCCCTGAAGCTTTCTTT. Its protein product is CASSSWATTPEAFF.

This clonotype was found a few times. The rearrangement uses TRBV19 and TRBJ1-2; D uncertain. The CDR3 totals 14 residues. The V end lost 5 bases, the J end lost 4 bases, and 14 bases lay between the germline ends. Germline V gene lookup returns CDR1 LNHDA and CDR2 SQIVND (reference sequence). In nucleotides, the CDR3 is TGTGCCAGTAGTCGCCAGACCAGGAGCTATGGCTACACCTTC. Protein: CASSRQTRSYGYTF.

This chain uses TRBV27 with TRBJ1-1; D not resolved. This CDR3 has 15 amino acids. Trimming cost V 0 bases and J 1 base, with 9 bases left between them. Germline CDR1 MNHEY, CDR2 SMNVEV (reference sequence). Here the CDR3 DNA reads TGTGCCAGCAGTTTATCTAGGATTCCGAACACTGAAGCTTTCTTT. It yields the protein CASSLSRIPNTEAFF.

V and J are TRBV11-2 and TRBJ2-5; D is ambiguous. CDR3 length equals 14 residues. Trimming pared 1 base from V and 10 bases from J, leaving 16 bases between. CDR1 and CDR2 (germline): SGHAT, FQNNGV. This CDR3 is CASSLAPPLDSQYF. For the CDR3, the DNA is TGTGCCAGCAGCTTAGCCCCCCCCCTCGATAGCCAGTACTTC.

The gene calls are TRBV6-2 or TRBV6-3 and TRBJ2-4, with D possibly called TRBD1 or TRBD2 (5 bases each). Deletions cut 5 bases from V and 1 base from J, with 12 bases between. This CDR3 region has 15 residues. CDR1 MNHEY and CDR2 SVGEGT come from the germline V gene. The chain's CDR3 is CASSAKGTAKNIQYF. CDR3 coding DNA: TGTGCCAGCAGTGCCAAGGGGACGGCCAAAAACATTCAGTACTTC.

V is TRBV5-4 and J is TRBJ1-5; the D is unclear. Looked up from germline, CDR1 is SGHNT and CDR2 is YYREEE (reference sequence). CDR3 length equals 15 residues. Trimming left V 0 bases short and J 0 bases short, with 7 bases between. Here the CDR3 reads CASSLGPDSNQPQHF. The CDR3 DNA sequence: TGTGCCAGCAGCTTGGGACCGGATAGCAATCAGCCCCAGCATTTT. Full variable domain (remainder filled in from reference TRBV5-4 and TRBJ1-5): ETGVTQSPTHLIKTRGQQVTLRCSSQSGHNTVSWYQQALGQGPQFIFQYYREEENGRGNFPPRFSGLQFPNYSSELNVNALELDDSALYLCASSLGPDSNQPQHFGDGTRLSIL.

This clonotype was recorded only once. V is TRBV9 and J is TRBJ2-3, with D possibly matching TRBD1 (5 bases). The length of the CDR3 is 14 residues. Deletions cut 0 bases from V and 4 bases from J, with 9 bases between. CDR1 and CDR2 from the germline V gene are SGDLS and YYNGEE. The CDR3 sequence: CASSVAGAADTQYF. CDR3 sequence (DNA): TGTGCCAGCAGCGTAGCTGGGGCGGCAGATACGCAGTATTTT.

The CDR3: CASSYLGLGTEAFF. The CDR3 DNA reads TGTGCCAGCAGTTACCTGGGGCTAGGCACTGAAGCTTTCTTT. This rearrangement joins TRBV6-5 to TRBJ1-1; perhaps TRBD1 as D (5 bases). V dropped 2 bases and J dropped 4 bases, with 11 bases sitting between them. This CDR3 region has 14 residues. CDR1 is MNHEY and CDR2 is SVGAGI in the germline V gene.

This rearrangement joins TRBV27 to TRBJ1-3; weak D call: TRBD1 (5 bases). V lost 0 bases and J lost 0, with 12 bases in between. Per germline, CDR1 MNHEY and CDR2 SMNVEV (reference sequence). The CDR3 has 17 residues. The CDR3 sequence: CASSLSGDASSGNTIYF. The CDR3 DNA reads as TGTGCCAGCAGTTTATCTGGGGACGCAAGCTCTGGAAACACCATATATTTT.

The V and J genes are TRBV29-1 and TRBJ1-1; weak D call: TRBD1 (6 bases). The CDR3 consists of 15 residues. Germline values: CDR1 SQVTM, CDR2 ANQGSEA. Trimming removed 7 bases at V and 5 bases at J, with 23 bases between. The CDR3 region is CSAWGGKTVSTEAFF. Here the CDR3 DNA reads TGCAGCGCGTGGGGGGGCAAGACAGTTAGTACTGAAGCTTTCTTT.